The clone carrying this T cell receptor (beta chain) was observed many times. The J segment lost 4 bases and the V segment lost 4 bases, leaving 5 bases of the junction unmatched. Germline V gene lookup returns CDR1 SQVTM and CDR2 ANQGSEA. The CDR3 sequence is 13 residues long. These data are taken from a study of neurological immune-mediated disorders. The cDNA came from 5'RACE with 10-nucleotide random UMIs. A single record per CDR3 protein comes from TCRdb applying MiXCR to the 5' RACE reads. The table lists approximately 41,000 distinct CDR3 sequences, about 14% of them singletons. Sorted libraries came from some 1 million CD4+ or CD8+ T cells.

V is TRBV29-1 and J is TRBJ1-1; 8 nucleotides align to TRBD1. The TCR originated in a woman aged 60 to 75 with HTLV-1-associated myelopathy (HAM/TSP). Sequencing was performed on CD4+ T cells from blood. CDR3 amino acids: CSVGTGRATEAFF. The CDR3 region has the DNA TGCAGCGTTGGGACAGGGAGGGCCACTGAAGCTTTCTTT.